The 26 T cell receptor beta chains below come from one sample, sequenced in a study of blood T cell repertoires in COVID-19. Measured with immunoSEQ multiplex PCR; TCRdb has only the in-frame clones, and not every one. Among roughly 68,000 clones, around 89% were seen once, and the ten largest hold around 6.7%. Sequencing was carried out using peripheral blood. The receptors stem from an elderly woman with active COVID-19.

This sequence joins TRBV2 and TRBJ2-7; 8 positions match TRBD2. The CDR3 loop spans 13 amino acids. V gave up 4 bases and J gave up 3 bases; unmatched junction bases: 2. Germline CDR1 reads SNHLY; CDR2 reads FYNNEI. The CDR3 nucleotides are TGTGCCAGCAGTGTACTAGCGGTCTACGAGCAGTACTTC. This encodes CASSVLAVYEQYF.

With respect to this clone: Within the sample, other DNA sequences also encode this same CDR3. V usage is TRBV6-5 and J usage is TRBJ2-7; 12 nucleotides match TRBD2. Trimming took 0 bases from V and 3 from J; bases not matched to a gene: 0. Germline values: CDR1 MNHEY, CDR2 SVGAGI. There are 15 residues in the CDR3. CDR3 sequence reads: CASSYSTSGSYEQYF. In DNA form, the CDR3 reads TGTGCCAGCAGTTACTCGACTAGCGGGAGCTACGAGCAGTACTTC.

The V call is TRBV15, the J call TRBJ1-5; D is undetermined. CDR1 LNHNV and CDR2 YYDKDF come from the germline V gene (reference sequence). This CDR3 has 14 amino acids. Trimming pared 1 base from V and 7 bases from J, leaving 11 bases between. For the CDR3, the DNA is TGTGCCACCAGCAGAGCGACATCAAGCCAGCCCCAGCATTTT. Translated: CATSRATSSQPQHF.

This clone showed up just once. CDR3 loop: CAISANDRAIGGYTF. The CDR3 bases are TGTGCCATCAGTGCTAATGACAGGGCCATAGGTGGCTACACCTTC. V and J are TRBV10-3 and TRBJ1-2; 7 positions agree with TRBD1. CDR3 length equals 15 residues. CDR1 is ENHRY, CDR2 SYGVKD, per germline. V lost 4 bases and J lost 7; bases outside the gene matches: 12.

This chain connects TRBV5-1 to TRBJ2-3, with TRBD2 matching 7 bases. V shed 4 bases, J shed 4 bases, and the junction held 15 bases outside the gene matches. CDR1 is SGHRS, CDR2 YFSETQ, per germline. The CDR3 is 17 amino acids. The CDR3 is CASSLPAYGGLADTQYF. The DNA of the CDR3 is TGCGCCAGCAGCCTCCCCGCCTACGGGGGGTTGGCAGATACGCAGTATTTT. The full variable domain, its missing parts supplied by reference TRBV5-1 and TRBJ2-3, is KAGVTQTPRYLIKTRGQQVTLSCSPISGHRSVSWYQQTPGQGLQFLFEYFSETQRNKGNFPGRFSGRQFSNSRSEMNVSTLELGDSALYLCASSLPAYGGLADTQYFGPGTRLTVL.

The chain carries TRBV27 and TRBJ2-1; D is ambiguous. Trimming took off 5 bases at V and 6 bases at J, with 14 bases between the two ends. The germline V gene encodes CDR1 MNHEY and CDR2 SMNVEV (reference sequence). CDR3 length: 14 amino acids. This CDR3 is CASSISDSSNEQFF. CDR3 nucleotides: TGTGCCAGCAGTATTTCCGACTCGTCCAATGAGCAGTTCTTC.

The table lists this clone with a few counts. In DNA form, the CDR3 reads TGTGCCAGCAGCCAGGTGCGGGGAGCCCACGAGCAGTACTTC. Its protein is CASSQVRGAHEQYF. The J gene is TRBJ2-7, the V gene TRBV7-2, with TRBD2 as a possible D gene (6 bases). V gave up 5 bases and J gave up 5 bases, with 16 bases separating them. The CDR3 extends over 14 amino acids. The germline V gene encodes CDR1 SGHTA and CDR2 FQGNSA.

V and J are TRBV18 and TRBJ1-2, with 10 bases identical to TRBD1. After removal of 3 bases from V and 3 bases from J, the junction contained 13 bases not matched to a gene. This CDR3 has 18 amino acids. Germline V gene data show CDR1 as KGHSH and CDR2 as LQKENI. The CDR3 spells CASSPGQGPSLLYYGYTF. The CDR3 DNA is TGTGCCAGCTCACCGGGACAGGGGCCGTCATTGCTATACTATGGCTACACCTTC.

The chain is built from TRBV6-2 or TRBV6-3 and TRBJ2-6; the D gene is possibly TRBD1 (6 bases). Trimming stripped 5 bases from V and 0 bases from J, with 14 bases between. Germline CDR1 reads MNHEY; CDR2 reads SVGEGT. There are 17 residues in the CDR3. The CDR3 nucleotides are TGTGCCAGCAGTAGGTGGACAGTAAGCTCTGGGGCCAACGTCCTGACTTTC. It yields the protein CASSRWTVSSGANVLTF.

The CDR3 here is CASSFGRLNYGYTF. DNA for the CDR3: TGTGCCAGCAGCTTCGGCAGGCTCAACTATGGCTACACCTTC. The gene calls are TRBV5-4 and TRBJ1-2; D ambiguous. The CDR3 consists of 14 residues. Trimming stripped 2 bases from V and 2 bases from J, with 10 bases between. Germline CDR1 reads SGHNT; CDR2 reads YYREEE (reference sequence).

V gene TRBV11-2 combines with J gene TRBJ2-7; 10 bases map to TRBD1. Per the germline V gene, CDR1 is SGHAT and CDR2 is FQNNGV. The CDR3 is made up of 15 amino acids. Trimming cost V 1 base and J 4 bases; bases outside gene matches: 4. CDR3 sequence: CASSLGQGAQYEQYF. CDR3 in DNA: TGTGCCAGCAGCTTAGGACAGGGGGCGCAGTACGAGCAGTACTTC.

This clone was seen once. V usage is TRBV5-8 and J usage is TRBJ2-1; a possible D gene is TRBD1 (6 bases). V lost 2 bases, J lost 5 bases, and 11 bases lay in between. Germline V gene lookup returns CDR1 SGHTS and CDR2 YDEGEE. The CDR3 loop spans 14 amino acids. The CDR3 nucleotides read TGTGCCAGCAGCTTTAGGGACACGGACAATGAGCAGTTCTTC. The encoded protein is CASSFRDTDNEQFF.

The chain couples TRBV11-3 to TRBJ1-1; 9 nucleotides align to TRBD1. V lost 4 bases and J lost 4; bases outside the gene matches: 1. CDR3 length: 13 amino acids. Germline-derived CDR1 and CDR2 are SGHNT and YENEEA. This CDR3 reads CASSWTGVTEAFF. Here the CDR3 DNA reads TGTGCCAGCAGCTGGACAGGGGTCACTGAAGCTTTCTTT.

This chain joins TRBV4-3 and TRBJ2-3, with D perhaps matching TRBD1 (6 bases). V dropped 2 bases and J dropped 4 bases, with 16 bases sitting between them. The CDR3 loop spans 16 amino acids. Germline V gene lookup returns CDR1 LGHNA and CDR2 YSLEER. The CDR3 DNA is TGCGCCAGCAGCCAATCCCAGGGACAAGAGGCAGATACGCAGTATTTT. Its protein is CASSQSQGQEADTQYF.

J is TRBJ2-7 and V is TRBV4-2; no firm D call. V was clipped by 3 bases and J by 1 base, with 10 bases between them. CDR1 is LGHNA, CDR2 YNFKEQ, per germline. The CDR3 consists of 14 residues. As DNA, the CDR3 is TGTGCCAGCAGCCATTTAGACGGGTCCTACGAGCAGTACTTC. This sequence encodes CASSHLDGSYEQYF.

The chain recombines TRBV18 with TRBJ2-1; 7 bases agree with TRBD1. The CDR3 contains 15 residues. Germline-derived CDR1 and CDR2 are KGHSH and LQKENI. V shed 3 bases and J 10 bases; nucleotides not matched to a gene: 12. This chain's CDR3 is CASSPRTGADGEQFF. Written as DNA, the CDR3 is TGTGCCAGCTCACCTCGTACAGGGGCAGATGGGGAGCAGTTCTTC.

The chain is built from TRBV29-1 and TRBJ1-4, with no clear D. The CDR3 consists of 13 residues. Trimming removed 7 bases from V and 0 bases from J, with 9 bases in between. The germline CDR1 and CDR2 sequences are SQVTM and ANQGSEA. CDR3 sequence reads: CSAASATNEKLFF. CDR3 sequence (DNA): TGCAGCGCGGCGAGTGCAACTAATGAAAAACTGTTTTTT.

J is TRBJ2-6 and V is TRBV7-2; 8 bases align to TRBD2. Germline-derived CDR1 and CDR2 are SGHTA and FQGNSA. Trimming took 6 bases from V and 0 from J; bases not matched to a gene: 1. This CDR3 is 15 amino acids long. CDR3 nucleotides: TGTGCCAGCAGTCGGGGGGGCTCTGGGGCCAACGTCCTGACTTTC. Protein sequence: CASSRGGSGANVLTF.

The chain combines TRBV10-3 with TRBJ2-1; maybe TRBD2 (5 bases). The CDR3 loop spans 15 amino acids. Looked up from germline, CDR1 is ENHRY and CDR2 is SYGVKD. Trimming removed 9 bases from V and 8 bases from J, with 23 bases in between. The CDR3 sequence is CAIQNSPSRLDEQFF. CDR3 coding DNA: TGTGCCATTCAAAACTCCCCTAGCAGGCTGGATGAGCAGTTCTTC.

The chain uses TRBV5-1 and TRBJ2-2, with 10 nucleotides matching TRBD2. There are 16 residues in the CDR3. V trimming: 2 bases; J trimming: 1 base; junction bases outside the gene matches: 2. CDR1 is SGHRS, CDR2 YFSETQ, per germline. CDR3 in DNA: TGCGCCAGCAGCTTCATAGCGGGAGGGAACACCGGGGAGCTGTTTTTT. It codes for CASSFIAGGNTGELFF. Looking up the rest from reference TRBV5-1 and TRBJ2-2 gives the full variable domain: KAGVTQTPRYLIKTRGQQVTLSCSPISGHRSVSWYQQTPGQGLQFLFEYFSETQRNKGNFPGRFSGRQFSNSRSEMNVSTLELGDSALYLCASSFIAGGNTGELFFGEGSRLTVL.

The chain links TRBV7-9 to TRBJ2-7, with D perhaps TRBD1 (6 bases). The CDR3 covers 12 residues. Between the trimmed V and J ends, which lost 4 bases and 3 bases, there was a span of 7 bases. From germline, CDR1 is SEHNR and CDR2 FQNEAQ (reference sequence). The CDR3 region has the DNA TGTGCCAGCAGCTCGACAGGCTACGAGCAGTACTTC. Amino acid sequence: CASSSTGYEQYF.

The chain joins TRBV5-6 to TRBJ1-2; maybe TRBD1 (5 bases). CDR1 and CDR2 (germline): SGHDT, YYEEEE. V was pared by 0 bases and J by 8 bases, with 14 bases between. The CDR3 covers 14 residues. The CDR3 nucleotides are TGTGCCAGCAGCTTGGGTACCAGGGTGGGAGGCTACACCTTC. Protein sequence: CASSLGTRVGGYTF.

The chain carries TRBV5-6 and TRBJ2-5, with TRBD2 matching over 7 bases. The germline V gene has CDR1 SGHDT and CDR2 YYEEEE. The V segment lost 2 bases and the J segment 1 base; nucleotides outside the gene matches: 8. This CDR3 contains 16 residues. CDR3 nucleotide sequence: TGTGCCAGCAGCTTAAGGGTAGCGGGTAGCCAAGAGACCCAGTACTTC. Translation: CASSLRVAGSQETQYF.

The chain combines TRBV15 with TRBJ2-7, with D perhaps TRBD2 (6 bases). This CDR3 has 16 amino acids. Trimming shortened V by 3 bases and J by 6 bases, and 21 bases separated the two germline ends. The germline V gene has CDR1 LNHNV and CDR2 YYDKDF (reference sequence). The CDR3 spells CATSSTGGRGTFEQYF. The DNA for the CDR3 is TGTGCCACCAGCAGCACAGGAGGGCGGGGTACCTTCGAGCAGTACTTC.

The chain is built from TRBV6-6 and TRBJ2-7; 9 nucleotides match TRBD2. The CDR3 loop spans 15 amino acids. Losses at the gene ends were 2 bases for V and 9 bases for J; bases not matched to a gene: 11. Germline loops: CDR1 MNHNY, CDR2 SVGAGI (reference sequence). This CDR3 reads CASSYPGTSYIWQYF. The CDR3 region has the DNA TGTGCCAGCAGTTACCCCGGGACTAGCTATATTTGGCAGTACTTC.

The V gene is TRBV6-1, the J gene TRBJ2-7; D remains unclear. Germline V lookup: CDR1 MNHNS, CDR2 SASEGT. V gave up 1 base and J gave up 3 bases, with 4 bases separating them. The CDR3 is 12 residues long. The CDR3 spells CASSEVDYEQYF. The CDR3 DNA reads TGTGCCAGCAGTGAAGTAGACTACGAGCAGTACTTC.